The present T cell receptor (beta chain) was sequenced within a study of monozygotic twins with inflammatory bowel disease. Germline V gene lookup returns CDR1 MNHNY and CDR2 SVGAGI (reference sequence). The CDR3 runs 11 residues. TCRdb re-analyzed the 5' RACE reads; it lists each CDR3 protein once, without DNA. This repertoire includes 200,000 to 250,000 distinct CDR3 sequences. The clonotype originates from a human donor with ulcerative colitis or Crohn's disease, or a healthy co-twin of an affected twin (not recorded which). Sequenced input: blood. This chain joins TRBV6-6 and TRBJ2-7; the TCRdb call, TRBD1, lacks DNA for checking. The chain's CDR3 is CASFLGGEQYF.